Below, one TCR beta chain is given with its context. The junction had 12 bases not matched to a gene; V was cut back by 2 bases and J by 3 bases. Looked up from germline, CDR1 is MGHRA and CDR2 is YSYEKL. The CDR3 runs 17 residues. Under the authors' procedure: Amplification from reference gene primers served as the basis for estimated nucleated cell counts. The repertoire was sequenced with immunoSEQ multiplex PCR; TCRdb's copy has only in-frame clones and lacks some. For V, J and clone size, that table is used; D and trimming come from the DNA. The sample lists under 200,000 clones, around 82% occurring once. The data derive from a study of blood T cell repertoires in COVID-19. Overall study context: In each case, the material was cDNA or gDNA derived from T cells, B-cell-depleted T cells, or PBMCs.

The specimen sequenced was peripheral blood. The receptor's source is a human donor with acute or convalescent COVID-19. The donor label of this sample is uncertain. The chain carries TRBV4-1 and TRBJ1-1, with 7 bases matching TRBD1. The DNA of the CDR3 is TGCGCCAGCAGCCAATCGACAGGGACCGGCTCGGACACTGAAGCTTTCTTT. Protein sequence: CASSQSTGTGSDTEAFF.